Listed here are 31 T cell receptor beta chains from one sample, sequenced in a study of blood T cell repertoires in COVID-19. TCRdb's copy holds only in-frame clones and misses some; the assay was immunoSEQ multiplex PCR. The sample yields roughly 140,000 clones, more than 75% seen once. Specimen: PBMCs or T cells enriched from blood (not recorded which). These receptors were obtained from a man in his 60s who had recovered from COVID-19.

The chain uses TRBV2 and TRBJ2-3; maybe TRBD2 (5 bases). Germline loops: CDR1 SNHLY, CDR2 FYNNEI. The germline V and J ends were trimmed by 6 bases and 6 bases, with 10 bases remaining between them. The CDR3 spans 12 residues. CDR3 loop: CASRGPGDTQYF. CDR3 nucleotides: TGTGCCAGCAGAGGGCCGGGGGATACGCAGTATTTT.

The chain uses TRBV7-9 and TRBJ1-4; no definite D call. V lost 6 bases and J 4 bases, leaving 12 bases between the germline ends. Germline CDR1 SEHNR, CDR2 FQNEAQ (reference sequence). The length of the CDR3 is 14 residues. CDR3 in DNA: TGTGCCAGCAGGTCCGGACTGATTAATGAAAAACTGTTTTTT. Its protein product is CASRSGLINEKLFF.

This chain connects TRBV30 to TRBJ2-1; D not certain. CDR1 and CDR2 from the germline V gene are GTSNPN and SVGIG (reference sequence). Trimming took 4 bases from V and 10 from J, leaving 17 bases between them. The CDR3 is 13 amino acids. For the CDR3, the DNA is TGTGCCTGGACTCAGAGCGAGTTCAACGAGCAGTTCTTC. Translating it yields CAWTQSEFNEQFF.

V gene TRBV16 combines with J gene TRBJ1-1, with no clear D. CDR1 is KGHSY and CDR2 is FQNENV in the germline V gene. The CDR3 length is 14 residues. V lost 2 bases, J lost 5 bases, and 12 bases lay in between. CDR3 DNA sequence: TGTGCCAGCAGCCAAATGGAGGCGCAAACTGAAGCTTTCTTT. It encodes CASSQMEAQTEAFF.

The rearrangement joins TRBV30 to TRBJ2-2, with D perhaps TRBD1 (6 bases). The CDR3 runs to 13 residues. V was trimmed by 1 base and J by 5 bases, leaving 8 bases between them. CDR1 is GTSNPN and CDR2 is SVGIG in the germline V gene (reference sequence). The DNA of the CDR3 is TGTGCCTGGAGTGGCAGGGGAACCGGGGAGCTGTTTTTT. Its translation: CAWSGRGTGELFF.

V is TRBV28 and J is TRBJ1-2; the D gene is possibly TRBD1 (5 bases). With 8 bases removed from V and 4 bases from J, the gap between germline ends came to 8 bases. This CDR3 is 11 amino acids long. Germline V gene data show CDR1 as MDHEN and CDR2 as SYDVKM. CDR3 in DNA: TGTGCCAGCCACGACAGCTATGGCTACACCTTC. Amino acids: CASHDSYGYTF.

This sequence joins TRBV7-8 and TRBJ2-3, with D hard to call. CDR3 size: 15 residues. Germline CDR1 reads SGHVS; CDR2 reads FQNEAQ. The V and J ends lost 1 base and 1 base respectively, with 9 bases between them. CDR3 sequence (DNA): TGTGCCAGCAGCTTAGGGTTGTCGGGCACAGATACGCAGTATTTT. This gives the protein CASSLGLSGTDTQYF.

The CDR3 nucleotides read TGTGCCAGTAGGGACAGCAACACCGGGGAGCTGTTTTTT. Amino acid sequence: CASRDSNTGELFF. This rearrangement joins TRBV19 to TRBJ2-2; possibly TRBD1 for D (6 bases). This CDR3 comprises 13 residues. Germline CDR1 and CDR2: LNHDA and SQIVND (reference sequence). Trimming removed 6 bases from V and 2 bases from J, with 7 bases in between.

The chain employs TRBV12-3 or TRBV12-4 and TRBJ2-1; D not certain. The CDR3 is 12 amino acids. Trimming removed 6 bases from V and 6 bases from J, with 9 bases in between. CDR3 bases: TGTGCCAGCAGGCGAGAAGCCAATGAGCAGTTCTTC. Encoded protein: CASRREANEQFF.

The rearrangement uses TRBV6-2 or TRBV6-3 and TRBJ1-5, with a possible D match to TRBD1 (5 bases). V was cut by 2 bases and J by 5 bases, with 13 bases left in between. This CDR3 has 15 residues. Germline V gene lookup returns CDR1 MNHEY and CDR2 SVGEGT. The DNA of the CDR3 is TGTGCCAGCAGTTACAGGCCCTTAGGGGATCAGCCCCAGCATTTT. As protein: CASSYRPLGDQPQHF.

The rearrangement uses TRBV19 and TRBJ1-5; tentative D call: TRBD1 (6 bases). The V end was cut by 6 bases, the J end by 1 base, with 10 bases between. The CDR3 is made up of 14 amino acids. Germline CDR1 LNHDA, CDR2 SQIVND (reference sequence). In nucleotides, the CDR3 is TGTGCCAGTAGGTGGACAGAAAGCAATCAGCCCCAGCATTTT. The encoded protein is CASRWTESNQPQHF.

The chain uses TRBV4-1 and TRBJ2-1; 12 nucleotides line up with TRBD2. CDR1 and CDR2 (germline): MGHRA, YSYEKL. The CDR3 length is 16 residues. V trimming: 0 bases; J trimming: 8 bases; junction bases outside the gene matches: 5. CDR3 sequence (DNA): TGCGCCAGCAGCCAAGAGCTAGCGGGAGGGCAGGATGAGCAGTTCTTC. Its protein is CASSQELAGGQDEQFF.

The chain uses TRBV29-1 and TRBJ1-1; tentatively, D is TRBD1 (5 bases). The CDR3 runs 14 residues. Germline V CDR1 and CDR2: SQVTM, ANQGSEA. Trimming took 6 bases from V and 1 from J, leaving 15 bases between them. The CDR3 DNA reads as TGCAGCGTGACCCAGGGCTTTTCGAACACTGAAGCTTTCTTT. Its translation: CSVTQGFSNTEAFF.

V gene TRBV6-4 combines with J gene TRBJ1-1, with 7 bases identical to TRBD1. The CDR3 is 14 residues long. The germline V gene encodes CDR1 MRHNA and CDR2 SNTAGT. The ends lost 6 bases at V and 3 bases at J; junction bases unmatched: 7. CDR3 coding DNA: TGTGCCAGCAGATCGACAGGGACGGACACTGAAGCTTTCTTT. Encoded protein: CASRSTGTDTEAFF.

The chain joins TRBV27 to TRBJ2-4; 7 bases are a match to TRBD2. The CDR3 is made up of 19 amino acids. Germline trimming cut 4 bases from V and 0 bases from J; bases unmatched to any gene: 15. From germline, CDR1 is MNHEY and CDR2 SMNVEV (reference sequence). The CDR3 reads CASSYWNSGSPVAKNIQYF. The CDR3 DNA reads as TGTGCCAGCAGTTACTGGAATAGCGGGTCCCCAGTAGCCAAAAACATTCAGTACTTC.

The chain is built from TRBV5-1 and TRBJ2-7, with 11 bases that match TRBD2. The CDR3 length is 15 residues. Trimming cost V 0 bases and J 4 bases; bases outside gene matches: 3. Germline CDR1 is SGHRS and CDR2 is YFSETQ. The CDR3 region is CASSLGSGGAYEQYF. CDR3 DNA sequence: TGCGCCAGCAGCTTGGGTAGCGGGGGGGCATACGAGCAGTACTTC.

This clone has a single count. The chain couples TRBV28 to TRBJ2-7, with 9 bases matching TRBD1. The ends lost 5 bases at V and 5 bases at J; junction bases unmatched: 10. CDR1 is MDHEN and CDR2 is SYDVKM in the germline V gene. The CDR3 extends over 15 amino acids. CDR3 residues: CASSVPQGAGNEQYF. CDR3 sequence (DNA): TGTGCCAGCAGTGTTCCACAGGGGGCGGGAAACGAGCAGTACTTC.

This rearrangement joins TRBV6-5 to TRBJ1-1, with 7 bases lining up with TRBD1. Looked up from germline, CDR1 is MNHEY and CDR2 is SVGAGI. This CDR3 spans 13 amino acids. Germline trimming cut 4 bases from V and 9 bases from J; bases unmatched to any gene: 8. The CDR3 region has the DNA TGTGCCAGCAGTTCACGAGGGACAGCTAAAGCTTTCTTT. It yields the protein CASSSRGTAKAFF.

The CDR3 bases are TGTGCAAGTTGCTTAACCTCGGGAGCCCGTTACAATGAGCAGTTCTTC. Its protein is CASCLTSGARYNEQFF. V gene TRBV12-2 combines with J gene TRBJ2-1; the table gives TRBD2 as D, unverified against the DNA. TRBV12-2 is given as a pseudogene. There are 16 residues in the CDR3.

V gene TRBV2 combines with J gene TRBJ2-3, with D hard to call. Per germline, CDR1 SNHLY and CDR2 FYNNEI. V lost 3 bases to trimming and J lost 1 base, with 5 bases between them. The CDR3 contains 13 residues. Written as DNA, the CDR3 is TGTGCCAGCAGTGAGCTACGCACAGATACGCAGTATTTT. Protein product: CASSELRTDTQYF.

The V and J genes are TRBV28 and TRBJ2-1, with 8 nucleotides matching TRBD2. CDR3 size: 17 residues. Per the germline V gene, CDR1 is MDHEN and CDR2 is SYDVKM. With 4 bases clipped from V and 6 bases from J, the junction kept 14 bases outside the gene matches. In DNA, the CDR3 is TGTGCCAGCAGTTCCTACACCGGGACTAGAAGGCTCAATGAGCAGTTCTTC. Protein sequence: CASSSYTGTRRLNEQFF.

V gene TRBV11-2 combines with J gene TRBJ1-1; D is undetermined. CDR1 and CDR2 (germline): SGHAT, FQNNGV. V was trimmed by 5 bases and J by 0 bases, leaving 16 bases between them. This CDR3 comprises 16 residues. The CDR3 here is CASSPPAAVMNTEAFF. The CDR3 nucleotides read TGTGCCAGCAGCCCTCCCGCCGCGGTCATGAACACTGAAGCTTTCTTT.

This rearrangement joins TRBV28 to TRBJ1-5; D gene unclear. The germline V gene encodes CDR1 MDHEN and CDR2 SYDVKM. The V end was cut by 2 bases, the J end by 11 bases, with 13 bases between. This CDR3 comprises 13 residues. The CDR3 DNA reads TGTGCCAGCAGTTTACCTTGGCCGCCGACCCAGCATTTT. It specifies CASSLPWPPTQHF.

The gene calls are TRBV7-9 and TRBJ2-3, with D possibly being TRBD2 (7 bases). CDR3 length: 14 residues. Germline V lookup: CDR1 SEHNR, CDR2 FQNEAQ (reference sequence). The V end lost 2 bases, the J end lost 6 bases, and 12 bases lay between the germline ends. The CDR3 loop reads CASSLSGGGDTQYF. Written as DNA, the CDR3 is TGTGCCAGCAGCTTATCGGGGGGCGGTGATACGCAGTATTTT.

V usage is TRBV12-3 or TRBV12-4 and J usage is TRBJ1-3; no clear D gene. The CDR3 contains 13 residues. The V end was cut by 2 bases, the J end by 2 bases, with 4 bases between. The CDR3 nucleotides are TGTGCCAGCAGTTTAACAACTGGAAACACCATATATTTT. It encodes CASSLTTGNTIYF.

This sequence joins TRBV11-2 and TRBJ2-1; a possible D gene is TRBD2 (6 bases). V lost 5 bases, J lost 6 bases, and 17 bases lay in between. The CDR3 sequence is 15 residues long. Per germline, CDR1 SGHAT and CDR2 FQNNGV. Here the CDR3 reads CASSHFGRGSNEQFF. The CDR3 bases are TGTGCCAGCAGCCACTTTGGACGGGGGAGCAATGAGCAGTTCTTC. The full variable domain, in which reference TRBV11-2 and TRBJ2-1 provide the parts outside the CDR3, is EAGVAQSPRYKIIEKRQSVAFWCNPISGHATLYWYQQILGQGPKLLIQFQNNGVVDDSQLPKDRFSAERLKGVDSTLKIQPAKLEDSAVYLCASSHFGRGSNEQFFGPGTRLTVL.

This chain uses TRBV28 with TRBJ2-2; D gene uncertain. Germline CDR1 and CDR2: MDHEN and SYDVKM. The CDR3 contains 12 residues. V shed 5 bases and J shed 7 bases, with 8 bases lying between them. The CDR3 DNA reads as TGTGCCAGCAGTAGACACGGCGGGGAGCTGTTTTTT. Amino acid sequence: CASSRHGGELFF. The complete variable domain, with remaining parts taken from reference TRBV28 and TRBJ2-2, reads DVKVTQSSRYLVKRTGEKVFLECVQDMDHENMFWYRQDPGLGLRLIYFSYDVKMKEKGDIPEGYSVSREKKERFSLILESASTNQTSMYLCASSRHGGELFFGEGSRLTVL.

This clone was found a few times. The rearrangement links TRBV4-1 to TRBJ1-5; the match to TRBD1 covers 8 bases. V lost 6 bases and J lost 5; bases outside the gene matches: 12. Germline V gene sequence: CDR1 MGHRA, CDR2 YSYEKL. CDR3 length equals 16 residues. The CDR3 region has the DNA TGCGCCAGCAGAAGAAGAGAGGACAGGGTCGATCAGCCCCAGCATTTT. This gives the protein CASRRREDRVDQPQHF.

V and J are TRBV6-5 and TRBJ1-1; 9 bases map to TRBD1. Germline CDR1 MNHEY, CDR2 SVGAGI. V lost 5 bases, J lost 1 base, and 2 bases stayed unmatched. The CDR3 runs to 14 residues. This CDR3 is CASSLQGANTEAFF. CDR3 DNA: TGTGCCAGCAGTCTACAGGGGGCGAACACTGAAGCTTTCTTT.

The chain employs TRBV2 and TRBJ2-7; the match to TRBD1 covers 8 bases. Trimming at V came to 6 bases and at J to 4 bases, leaving 8 bases not matched to a gene. Germline V gene lookup returns CDR1 SNHLY and CDR2 FYNNEI. The CDR3 length is 14 residues. CDR3 protein: CASRVDRVAYEQYF. CDR3 in DNA: TGTGCCAGCAGAGTGGACAGGGTGGCGTACGAGCAGTACTTC.

This chain links TRBV18 with TRBJ2-1; TRBD2 is a possible D gene (7 bases). With 6 bases removed from V and 4 bases from J, the gap between germline ends came to 19 bases. This CDR3 region has 16 residues. The germline gives CDR1 KGHSH, CDR2 LQKENI. CDR3 in DNA: TGTGCCAGCTCTCCCCTCGGGGGGACAATATACAATGAGCAGTTCTTC. This translates into CASSPLGGTIYNEQFF.